The 20 T cell receptor beta chains below all came from one sample that was sequenced in a study of beta chain features in type 1 diabetes. What was sequenced were expressed TCRB transcripts, since all of the isolated RNA had been reverse transcribed. Clones were sequenced by immunoSEQ multiplex PCR, and TCRdb holds only the in-frame ones, with some missing. Of about 230,000 clones in the sample, more than 9% were seen once. Input material: naive CD4+ T cells from blood. The receptors here all came from a woman between 18 and 29 years old in good health.

This chain joins TRBV30 and TRBJ1-2; no reliable D call. This CDR3 is built from 15 residues. Trimming pared 7 bases from V and 2 bases from J, leaving 20 bases between. Germline CDR1 reads GTSNPN; CDR2 reads SVGIG (reference sequence). CDR3 protein: CAFSEWRERNYGYTF. The CDR3 nucleotides read TGTGCCTTTAGCGAGTGGAGGGAACGCAACTATGGCTACACCTTC.

This clone was seen more than once but under ten times. The J gene is TRBJ2-1, the V gene TRBV5-6; 7 bases line up with TRBD1. The CDR3 is made up of 15 amino acids. The J segment lost 4 bases and the V segment lost 0 bases, leaving 4 bases of the junction unmatched. The germline V gene has CDR1 SGHDT and CDR2 YYEEEE. CDR3 in DNA: TGTGCCAGCAGCTTGGCCTGGACAGGATACAATGAGCAGTTCTTC. Translated, it gives CASSLAWTGYNEQFF.

This clone was detected a few times. The V gene is TRBV6-1, the J gene TRBJ2-3; TRBD1 matches at 7 bases. From germline, CDR1 is MNHNS and CDR2 SASEGT. The CDR3 has 17 residues. V lost 4 bases to trimming and J lost 0 bases; unmatched junction nucleotides: 10. CDR3 protein: CASSALQGRRSTDTQYF. CDR3 bases: TGTGCCAGCAGTGCATTACAGGGGCGACGCAGCACAGATACGCAGTATTTT.

The CDR3 DNA follows: TGCGCCAGCAGCCAAACCTGGACAGACTTTCTCTATGGCTACACCTTC. Its protein product is CASSQTWTDFLYGYTF. V usage is TRBV5-1 and J usage is TRBJ1-2; D is perhaps TRBD1 (6 bases). The CDR3 has 16 residues. CDR1 is SGHRS and CDR2 is YFSETQ in the germline V gene. Trimming pared 4 bases from V and 4 bases from J, leaving 20 bases between.

V usage is TRBV19 and J usage is TRBJ2-1, with 9 bases fitting TRBD2. V lost 10 bases and J lost 9; bases outside the gene matches: 16. The CDR3 length is 15 residues. Germline V gives CDR1 LNHDA, CDR2 SQIVND (reference sequence). CDR3 sequence: CATTEVSGRRGEQFF. For the CDR3, the DNA is TGTGCCACCACCGAGGTCAGCGGGAGGCGCGGTGAGCAGTTCTTC.

This clone was found a few times. The CDR3 nucleotides read TGTGCCAGCAGCACCAAACAGAACACTGAAGCTTTCTTT. Translating it yields CASSTKQNTEAFF. The chain recombines TRBV11-2 with TRBJ1-1, with D uncertain. This CDR3 has 13 amino acids. Germline V gene data show CDR1 as SGHAT and CDR2 as FQNNGV. V lost 5 bases to trimming and J lost 1 base, with 8 bases between them.

CDR3 sequence: CASSVVAGQNYGYTF. In DNA, the CDR3 is TGTGCCAGCAGCGTAGTGGCAGGGCAAAACTATGGCTACACCTTC. The chain employs TRBV9 and TRBJ1-2; weak D call: TRBD1 (5 bases). Trimming took 0 bases from V and 2 from J, leaving 11 bases between them. Germline assignment: CDR1 SGDLS and CDR2 YYNGEE. The CDR3 is 15 residues long.

This clone turned up a few times. The chain links TRBV29-1 to TRBJ2-3; possibly TRBD2 for D (5 bases). The CDR3 has 17 amino acids. Per germline, CDR1 SQVTM and CDR2 ANQGSEA. V lost 0 bases to trimming and J lost 4 bases, with 20 bases between them. In DNA, the CDR3 is TGCAGCGTTGAAGATCCTATGAGGGATTCCCGGGCAGATACGCAGTATTTT. Encoded protein: CSVEDPMRDSRADTQYF.

CDR3 sequence: CASSQGLLNEKLFF. The CDR3 DNA reads TGTGCCAGCAGCCAAGGGCTCCTTAATGAAAAACTGTTTTTT. This chain links TRBV4-2 with TRBJ1-4; no clear D. The CDR3 sequence is 14 residues long. Germline V CDR1 and CDR2: LGHNA, YNFKEQ. V was pared by 1 base and J by 4 bases, with 7 bases between.

The rearrangement joins TRBV2 to TRBJ1-5; D uncertain. Per the germline V gene, CDR1 is SNHLY and CDR2 is FYNNEI. This CDR3 comprises 13 residues. Trimming took off 9 bases at V and 2 bases at J, with 11 bases between the two ends. The CDR3 protein is CASDTNRNQPQHF. DNA for the CDR3: TGTGCCAGTGACACCAACCGCAATCAGCCCCAGCATTTT.

The V call is TRBV7-8, the J call TRBJ1-2, with 8 bases matching TRBD1. In germline, CDR1 is SGHVS, CDR2 FQNEAQ. With 1 base clipped from V and 5 bases from J, the junction kept 3 bases outside the gene matches. This CDR3 comprises 14 residues. CDR3 amino acids: CASSLGTGPYGYTF. DNA for the CDR3: TGTGCCAGCAGCTTAGGGACAGGGCCTTATGGCTACACCTTC.

The gene calls are TRBV29-1 and TRBJ1-4; D is undetermined. Trimming pared 3 bases from V and 4 bases from J, leaving 9 bases between. CDR1 is SQVTM and CDR2 is ANQGSEA in the germline V gene. The CDR3 spans 13 residues. Written as DNA, the CDR3 is TGCAGCGTTGAGCGGCAGCATAATGAAAAACTGTTTTTT. As protein: CSVERQHNEKLFF.

The DNA of the CDR3 is TGTGCCACCAGCAGAGAGCAGGGACAGGGGTCAGATACGCAGTATTTT. It codes for CATSREQGQGSDTQYF. The rearrangement uses TRBV15 and TRBJ2-3; 10 bases agree with TRBD1. J gave up 4 bases and V 0 bases, and 4 bases lay outside the gene matches. Germline V gene lookup returns CDR1 LNHNV and CDR2 YYDKDF (reference sequence). The CDR3 has 16 amino acids.

The J gene is TRBJ1-1, the V gene TRBV6-1; D remains ambiguous. Germline V lookup: CDR1 MNHNS, CDR2 SASEGT. V was pared by 2 bases and J by 9 bases, with 25 bases between. CDR3 length: 17 amino acids. The CDR3 sequence is CASSEKRSSGRVGKAFF. The CDR3 DNA reads TGTGCCAGCAGTGAAAAACGATCGAGCGGTCGCGTCGGGAAAGCTTTCTTT.

The CDR3 region has the DNA TGCAGCGCCCGACAGGGTTTAACTAATGAAAAACTGTTTTTT. It specifies CSARQGLTNEKLFF. The rearrangement uses TRBV29-1 and TRBJ1-4; 7 bases agree with TRBD1. J gave up 1 base and V 7 bases, and 6 bases lay outside the gene matches. CDR3 length equals 14 residues. Germline V gene data show CDR1 as SQVTM and CDR2 as ANQGSEA.

This clone has only a few counts. The gene calls are TRBV5-6 and TRBJ1-2; D may be TRBD1 (5 bases). Germline CDR1 reads SGHDT; CDR2 reads YYEEEE. CDR3 size: 16 residues. Trimming pared 0 bases from V and 6 bases from J, leaving 18 bases between. The CDR3 spells CASSLDRDGRRDGYTF. CDR3 bases: TGTGCCAGCAGCTTGGATCGGGACGGGAGACGGGATGGCTACACCTTC.

This clone was seen a handful of times. V gene TRBV19 combines with J gene TRBJ2-3, with 10 bases matching TRBD1. V trimming: 0 bases; J trimming: 4 bases; junction bases outside the gene matches: 4. CDR1 is LNHDA and CDR2 is SQIVND in the germline V gene (reference sequence). The CDR3 is 16 residues long. This chain's CDR3 is CASSIDGTGAPDTQYF. In DNA, the CDR3 is TGTGCCAGTAGTATAGACGGGACAGGGGCCCCAGATACGCAGTATTTT.

This rearrangement joins TRBV6-5 to TRBJ2-7; 7 positions match TRBD1. Germline CDR1 MNHEY, CDR2 SVGAGI. The CDR3 runs to 13 residues. J was trimmed by 7 bases and V by 5 bases; bases with no gene match: 8. This CDR3 is CASSPNRGTEQYF. CDR3 sequence (DNA): TGTGCCAGCAGTCCGAACAGGGGAACTGAGCAGTACTTC.

The chain carries TRBV6-5 and TRBJ1-5, with D tentatively TRBD1 (6 bases). Germline CDR1 MNHEY, CDR2 SVGAGI. Trimming stripped 4 bases from V and 6 bases from J, with 19 bases between. The CDR3 consists of 16 residues. The CDR3 reads CASSSHQGGGGQPQHF. The CDR3 DNA reads TGTGCCAGCAGTTCCCACCAAGGGGGGGGCGGTCAGCCCCAGCATTTT.

This clone was counted a few times. The chain couples TRBV20-1 to TRBJ2-1, with D possibly TRBD1 on 5 matching bases. CDR1 and CDR2 from the germline V gene are DFQATT and SNEGSKA (reference sequence). The V and J ends lost 6 bases and 7 bases respectively, with 10 bases between them. CDR3 size: 11 residues. The CDR3 bases are TGCAGTGCGAACAGGAGTAATGAGCAGTTCTTC. It yields the protein CSANRSNEQFF.